This TCR beta chain was profiled in a study of blood T cells in healthy people across ages. Study-wide results and caveats: While age rose, TCR beta diversity per million T cells dropped in a roughly linear way.

Next came a second PCR, run for about 7 to 12 cycles, which used a sample-barcoded 5' primer along with a J-beta primer mix. TCRdb called the 5' RACE reads again in MiXCR, with one record for every CDR3 protein. The sample holds approximately 2,000,000 distinct CDR3 sequences, about 39% seen once. The V gene's germline CDR1 is SGDLS and CDR2 YYNGEE. The CDR3 covers 16 residues. Trimming took 3 bases from V and 0 from J, leaving 13 bases between them. About this clonotype: The target antigen is unknown.

The sequencing input was blood. This chain links TRBV9 with TRBJ1-5; TRBD1 might be the D (5 bases). This receptor was taken from a human donor in good health. The CDR3 DNA reads as TGTGCCAGCAGCGCCGGAATTGGGGGTAGCAATCAGCCCCAGCATTTT. Translated: CASSAGIGGSNQPQHF. The whole variable domain, filled in from reference TRBV9 and TRBJ1-5, reads DSGVTQTPKHLITATGQRVTLRCSPRSGDLSVYWYQQSLDQGLQFLIQYYNGEERAKGNILERFSAQQFPDLHSELNLSSLELGDSALYFCASSAGIGGSNQPQHFGDGTRLSIL.